These 2 T cell receptor beta chains came from one sample sequenced in a study of CD8 T cells in ankylosing spondylitis. General study points: A motif of roughly eight highly homologous TCR beta variants was seen as apparently characteristic of ankylosing spondylitis blood.

TCRdb called the 5' RACE reads again in MiXCR, with one record for every CDR3 protein. There are about 480,000 distinct CDR3 sequences in the sample; about a sixth occur only once, and 0.95% to 1.1% lies in the top ten. Their antigens are not known. The specimen was blood, either unsorted or a sorted T cell fraction (not recorded which). Every receptor here comes from a male donor with ankylosing spondylitis.

In this sample, this clonotype turned up a few times. The V call is TRBV20-1, the J call TRBJ2-7; D is unclear. The germline V gene has CDR1 DFQATT and CDR2 SNEGSKA (reference sequence). The CDR3 extends over 15 amino acids. Trimming stripped 5 bases from V and 2 bases from J, with 19 bases between. The CDR3 sequence is CSADSLTGSPYEQYF. The CDR3 coding sequence is TGCAGTGCTGATTCCCTCACGGGCTCACCCTACGAGCAGTACTTC.

V and J are TRBV6-5 and TRBJ1-1, with D unclear. The CDR3 runs to 13 residues. Germline V CDR1 and CDR2: MNHEY, SVGAGI. The V gene lost 0 bases and the J gene lost 7 bases, with 9 bases spanning the gap. This CDR3 reads CASSYSIGFEAFF. The DNA for the CDR3 is TGTGCCAGCAGTTACTCGATAGGGTTTGAAGCTTTCTTT.